This T cell receptor (beta chain) comes out of a study of blood T cells in healthy people across ages. Regarding the study as a whole: Possibly confounding the expanded clonotype changes was the fact that donor CMV status was unknown.

The germline V gene has CDR1 SGHDT and CDR2 YYEEEE. Losses at the gene ends were 3 bases for V and 7 bases for J; bases not matched to a gene: 3. The CDR3 runs to 14 residues. Details on this clonotype: Its antigen is currently unknown.

Alongside a J-beta primer mix, a sample-barcoded 5' primer served in a second PCR lasting about 7 to 12 cycles. There were at least 2.5 million CDR3-containing paired-end reads obtained from each sample. TCRdb reanalysed the 5' RACE reads using MiXCR and keeps one entry per CDR3 protein. The table includes roughly 500,000 distinct CDR3 sequences, less than 25% detected once. This sample also appeared in a second study, on T cells of mothers and their children.

Sequencing was done on a sample of blood. The TCR comes from a boy aged 5-17 years in good health. This rearrangement joins TRBV5-6 to TRBJ1-6; TRBD1 agrees at 8 bases. The CDR3 spells CASSWGQENSPLHF. For the CDR3, the DNA is TGTGCCAGCAGCTGGGGACAGGAAAATTCACCCCTCCACTTT.